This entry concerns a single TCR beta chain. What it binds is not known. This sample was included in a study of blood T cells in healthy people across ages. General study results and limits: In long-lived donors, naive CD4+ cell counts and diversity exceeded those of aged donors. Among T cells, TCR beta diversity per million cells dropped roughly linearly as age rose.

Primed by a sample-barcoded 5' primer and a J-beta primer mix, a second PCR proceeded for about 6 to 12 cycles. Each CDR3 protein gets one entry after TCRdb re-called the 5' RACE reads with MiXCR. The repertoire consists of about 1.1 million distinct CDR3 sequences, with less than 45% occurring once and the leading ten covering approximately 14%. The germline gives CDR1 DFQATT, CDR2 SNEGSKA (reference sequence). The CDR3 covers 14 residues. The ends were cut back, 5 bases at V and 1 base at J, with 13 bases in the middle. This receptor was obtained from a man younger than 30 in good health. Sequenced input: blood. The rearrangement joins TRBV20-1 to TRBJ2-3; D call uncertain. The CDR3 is CSAPGPTRTDTQYF. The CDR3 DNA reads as TGCAGTGCTCCCGGACCCACCCGCACAGATACGCAGTATTTT.